This T cell receptor (beta chain) was recorded in a study of T-cell memory formation after mild COVID-19. Study observations and caveats: A second wave expanding day 15 to 37 was CD4+-biased; contracting clones were balanced. Researchers report contracting CD4+ clones mostly in CM and EM, with CD8+ clones in EMRA. Some SARS-CoV-2-responding clones were already detected in memory before infection.

V gave up 0 bases and J gave up 4 bases; unmatched junction bases: 6. This CDR3 contains 16 residues. CDR1 SEHNR and CDR2 FQNEAQ come from the germline V gene (reference sequence). TCRdb independently ran MiXCR on the 5' RACE reads; one entry per CDR3 protein. The table has roughly 380,000 distinct CDR3 sequences, 25% to 30% seen once. Note on this clonotype: Its antigen is undetermined.

The V and J genes are TRBV7-9 and TRBJ2-7; the match to TRBD2 covers 10 bases. This receptor was taken from an adult woman who had mild COVID-19 (a few samples of this study predate the infection). Cell type and time point are not known. The sample taken for sequencing was PBMCs or a T cell subset sorted from them (not recorded which). CDR3 nucleotide sequence: TGTGCCAGCAGCTTAGCGCTGCTAGCGGGAGAATACGAGCAGTACTTC. This sequence encodes CASSLALLAGEYEQYF.